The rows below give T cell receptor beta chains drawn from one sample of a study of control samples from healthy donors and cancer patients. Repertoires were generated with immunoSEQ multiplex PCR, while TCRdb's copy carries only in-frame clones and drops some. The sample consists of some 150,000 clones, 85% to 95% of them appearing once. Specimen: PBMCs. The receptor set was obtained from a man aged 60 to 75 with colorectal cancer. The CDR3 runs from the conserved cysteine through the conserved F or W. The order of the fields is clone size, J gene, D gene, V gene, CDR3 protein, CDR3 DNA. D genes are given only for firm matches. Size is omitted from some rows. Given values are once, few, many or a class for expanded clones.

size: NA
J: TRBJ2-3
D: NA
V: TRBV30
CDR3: CAWSVQGQLDNGDTQYF
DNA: TGTGCCTGGAGTGTACAAGGGCAGCTGGACAACGGGGATACGCAGTATTTT

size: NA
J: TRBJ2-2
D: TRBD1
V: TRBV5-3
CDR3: CARSLVGTGSSGELFF
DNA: TGTGCCAGAAGCTTGGTAGGGACAGGGTCGTCCGGGGAGCTGTTTTTT

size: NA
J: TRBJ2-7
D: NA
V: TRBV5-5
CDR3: CASSLGGANEQYF
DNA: TGTGCCAGCAGCTTGGGTGGGGCGAACGAGCAGTACTTC

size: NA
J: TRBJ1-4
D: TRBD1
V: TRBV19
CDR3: CASSMGTGTANEKLFF
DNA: TGTGCCAGTAGTATGGGAACCGGGACAGCTAATGAAAAACTGTTTTTT

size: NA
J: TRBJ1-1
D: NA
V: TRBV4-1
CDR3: CASSQTSNTEAFF
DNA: TGCGCCAGCAGCCAGACCAGCAACACTGAAGCTTTCTTT

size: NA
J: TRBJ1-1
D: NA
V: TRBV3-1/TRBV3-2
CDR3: CASSQRGDGEAFF
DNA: TGTGCCAGCAGCCAGCGTGGGGACGGTGAAGCTTTCTTT

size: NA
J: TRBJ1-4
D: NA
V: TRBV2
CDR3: CASSEGFLQGANEKLFF
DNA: TGTGCCAGCAGTGAAGGGTTCCTCCAGGGTGCTAATGAAAAACTGTTTTTT

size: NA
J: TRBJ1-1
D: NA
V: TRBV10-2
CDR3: CASGSVMNTEAFF
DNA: TGCGCCAGCGGGAGCGTCATGAACACTGAAGCTTTCTTT

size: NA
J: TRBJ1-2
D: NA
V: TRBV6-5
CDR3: CASSYSPGAQRGYTF
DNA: TGTGCCAGCAGTTACTCACCGGGAGCTCAGAGAGGCTACACCTTC

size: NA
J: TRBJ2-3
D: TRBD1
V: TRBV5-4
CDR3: CASSRIGAGQGTDTQYF
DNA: TGTGCCAGCAGCCGTATTGGGGCCGGACAGGGCACAGATACGCAGTATTTT

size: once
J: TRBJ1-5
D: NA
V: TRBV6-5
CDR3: CASRWGTSNQPQHF
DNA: TGTGCCAGCAGGTGGGGTACGAGCAATCAGCCCCAGCATTTT

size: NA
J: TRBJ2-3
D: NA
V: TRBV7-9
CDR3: CASSQGLPFEDTQYF
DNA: TGTGCCAGCAGCCAGGGACTCCCCTTTGAGGATACGCAGTATTTT

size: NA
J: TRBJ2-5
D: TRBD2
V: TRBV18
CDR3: CASSPPVGGGQETQYF
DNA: TGTGCCAGCTCACCACCGGTGGGCGGGGGCCAAGAGACCCAGTACTTC

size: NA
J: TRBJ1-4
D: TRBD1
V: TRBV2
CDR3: CASSELGRGSEKLFF
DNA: TGTGCCAGCAGTGAACTCGGCAGGGGGAGCGAAAAACTGTTTTTT

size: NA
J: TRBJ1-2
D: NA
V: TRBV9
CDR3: CASSVEVTPYGYTF
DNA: TGTGCCAGCAGCGTAGAAGTGACCCCCTATGGCTACACCTTC

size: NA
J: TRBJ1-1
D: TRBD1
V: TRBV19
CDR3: CASRDPQGVPAFF
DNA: TGTGCCAGTAGAGACCCTCAGGGGGTGCCAGCTTTCTTT

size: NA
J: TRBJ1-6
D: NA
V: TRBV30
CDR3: CAGSAGSTDSPLHF
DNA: TGTGCCGGGTCCGCCGGGAGCACAGATTCACCCCTCCACTTT

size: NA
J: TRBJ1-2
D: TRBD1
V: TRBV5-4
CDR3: CASSIQGQVLYGYTF
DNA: TGTGCCAGCAGCATCCAGGGACAGGTTCTCTATGGCTACACCTTC

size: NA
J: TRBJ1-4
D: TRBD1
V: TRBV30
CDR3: CARALGTGDEKLFF
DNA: TGTGCCCGGGCGCTGGGGACAGGGGATGAAAAACTGTTTTTT

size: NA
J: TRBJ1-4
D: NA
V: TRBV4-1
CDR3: CASSQVQGEKLFF
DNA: TGCGCCAGCAGCCAAGTTCAGGGTGAAAAACTGTTTTTT

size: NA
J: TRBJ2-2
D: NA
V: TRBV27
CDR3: CASKRWGRDTGELFF
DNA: TGTGCCAGCAAAAGGTGGGGGCGGGACACCGGGGAGCTGTTTTTT

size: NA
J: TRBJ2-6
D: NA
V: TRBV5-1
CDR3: CASSLGTFLGANVLTF
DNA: TGCGCCAGCAGCCTGGGGACGTTCTTGGGGGCCAACGTCCTGACTTTC

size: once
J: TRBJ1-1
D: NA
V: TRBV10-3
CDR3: CAIIGEGTEAFF
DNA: TGTGCCATCATTGGGGAGGGCACTGAAGCTTTCTTT

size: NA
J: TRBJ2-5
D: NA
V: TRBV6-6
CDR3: CASRPLQGGVQETQYF
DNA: TGTGCCAGCAGGCCCCTACAGGGGGGGGTACAAGAGACCCAGTACTTC

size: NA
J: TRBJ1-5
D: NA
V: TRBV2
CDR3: CASRGGSGMNQPQHF
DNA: TGTGCCAGCAGGGGAGGGTCAGGGATGAATCAGCCCCAGCATTTT

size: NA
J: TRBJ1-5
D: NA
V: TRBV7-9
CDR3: CASSATGNNQPQHF
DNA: TGTGCCAGCAGCGCCACAGGGAACAATCAGCCCCAGCATTTT

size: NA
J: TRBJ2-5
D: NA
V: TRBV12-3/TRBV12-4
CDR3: CASSLALETQYF
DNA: TGTGCCAGCAGTTTAGCCTTAGAGACCCAGTACTTC

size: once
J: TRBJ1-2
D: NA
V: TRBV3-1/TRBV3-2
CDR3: CASSQVDYGYTF
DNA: TGTGCCAGCAGCCAAGTCGATTATGGCTACACCTTC

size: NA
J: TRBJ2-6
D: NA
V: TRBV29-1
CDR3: CSVSQGSGANVLTF
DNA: TGCAGCGTCTCACAGGGCTCTGGGGCCAACGTCCTGACTTTC

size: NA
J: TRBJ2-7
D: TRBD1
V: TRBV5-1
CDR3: CASSSNPTGYYEQYF
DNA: TGCGCCAGCAGCTCTAACCCGACAGGGTACTACGAGCAGTACTTC

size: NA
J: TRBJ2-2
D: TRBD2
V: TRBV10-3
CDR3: CAIRSTSNTGELFF
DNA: TGTGCCATCCGCTCGACTAGCAACACCGGGGAGCTGTTTTTT

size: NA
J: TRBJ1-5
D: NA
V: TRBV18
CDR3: CASSAGGASNQPQHF
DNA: TGTGCCAGCTCAGCGGGGGGGGCCTCCAATCAGCCCCAGCATTTT

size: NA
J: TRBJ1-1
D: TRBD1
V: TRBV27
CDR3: CASSWATGGAGAEAFF
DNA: TGTGCCAGCAGTTGGGCGACAGGGGGCGCTGGGGCTGAAGCTTTCTTT

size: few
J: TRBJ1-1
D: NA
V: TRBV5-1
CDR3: CASSLVVNTEAFF
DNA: TGCGCCAGCAGCTTGGTGGTGAACACTGAAGCTTTCTTT

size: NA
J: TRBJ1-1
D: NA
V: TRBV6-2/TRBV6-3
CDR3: CASSYHGGAGRGTEAFF
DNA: TGTGCCAGCAGTTACCATGGAGGGGCCGGAAGGGGGACTGAAGCTTTCTTT

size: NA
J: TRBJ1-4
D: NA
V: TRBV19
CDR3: CASRTSGRLGEKLFF
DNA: TGTGCCAGTAGGACCTCGGGCCGTTTAGGGGAAAAACTGTTTTTT

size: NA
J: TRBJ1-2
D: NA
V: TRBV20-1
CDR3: CSAPRVPGYTF
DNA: TGCAGTGCTCCCAGGGTTCCGGGCTACACCTTC

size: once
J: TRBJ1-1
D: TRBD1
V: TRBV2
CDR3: CASSKDRGGNTEAFF
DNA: TGTGCCAGCAGTAAAGACAGGGGTGGGAACACTGAAGCTTTCTTT

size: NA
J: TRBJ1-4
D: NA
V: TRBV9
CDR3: CASSVTGGAVNEKLFF
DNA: TGTGCCAGCAGCGTGACTGGGGGGGCGGTTAATGAAAAACTGTTTTTT

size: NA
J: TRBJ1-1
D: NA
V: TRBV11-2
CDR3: CASSWGEGTEAFF
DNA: TGTGCCAGCAGCTGGGGCGAGGGGACTGAAGCTTTCTTT

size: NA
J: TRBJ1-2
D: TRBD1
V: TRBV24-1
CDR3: CATSDLKGGTYGYTF
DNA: TGTGCCACCAGTGATTTAAAAGGGGGCACCTATGGCTACACCTTC

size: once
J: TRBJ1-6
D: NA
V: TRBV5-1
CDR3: CASSLEWGGNSPLHF
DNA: TGCGCCAGCAGCTTGGAGTGGGGAGGTAATTCACCCCTCCACTTT

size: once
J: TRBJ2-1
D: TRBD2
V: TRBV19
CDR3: CASRPGGASGDHEQFF
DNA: TGTGCCAGTAGGCCCGGGGGGGCTAGCGGGGACCATGAGCAGTTCTTC

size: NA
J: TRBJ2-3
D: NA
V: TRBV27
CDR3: CASSLPPGLGGDTQYF
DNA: TGTGCCAGCAGCCTGCCCCCCGGACTCGGGGGAGATACGCAGTATTTT

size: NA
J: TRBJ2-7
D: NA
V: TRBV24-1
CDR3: CATSDGFAVHEQYF
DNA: TGTGCCACCAGTGATGGCTTTGCGGTACACGAGCAGTACTTC

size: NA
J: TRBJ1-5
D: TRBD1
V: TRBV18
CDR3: CASSPGTGIDQPQHF
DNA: TGTGCCAGCTCACCGGGGACAGGGATTGATCAGCCCCAGCATTTT

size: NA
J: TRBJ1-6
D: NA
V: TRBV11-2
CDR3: CASSSSGVDSPLHF
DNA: TGTGCCAGCAGCTCATCGGGGGTGGATTCACCCCTCCACTTT

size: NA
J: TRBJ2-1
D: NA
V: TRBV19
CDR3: CASSIGGNEQFF
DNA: TGTGCCAGTAGTATAGGGGGGAATGAGCAGTTCTTC

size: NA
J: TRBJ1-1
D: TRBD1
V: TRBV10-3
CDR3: CAIRGQGGVSEAFF
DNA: TGTGCCATCAGAGGACAGGGGGGAGTCTCTGAAGCTTTCTTT

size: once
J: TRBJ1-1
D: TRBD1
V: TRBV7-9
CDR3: CASSPAGGTEAFF
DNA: TGTGCCAGCAGCCCCGCAGGGGGCACTGAAGCTTTCTTT

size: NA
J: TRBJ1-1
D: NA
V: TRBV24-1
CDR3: CATSDQSTPRMNTEAFF
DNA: TGTGCCACCAGTGATCAATCGACACCTCGCATGAACACTGAAGCTTTCTTT

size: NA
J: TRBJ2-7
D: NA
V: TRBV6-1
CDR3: CASSEAGSEQYF
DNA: TGTGCCAGCAGTGAAGCAGGGTCCGAGCAGTACTTC

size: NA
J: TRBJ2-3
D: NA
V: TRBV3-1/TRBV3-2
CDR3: CASSPTWPSTDTQYF
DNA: TGTGCCAGCAGCCCGACATGGCCTAGCACAGATACGCAGTATTTT

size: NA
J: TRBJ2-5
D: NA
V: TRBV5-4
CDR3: CASSFLRPGALQETQYF
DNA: TGTGCCAGCAGCTTCTTGCGACCCGGGGCTCTCCAAGAGACCCAGTACTTC